The clone carrying this T cell receptor (beta chain) was seen many times. The data originate from a study of T cells in Graves' hyperthyroidism and ophthalmopathy. Germline V gene lookup returns CDR1 SGHRS and CDR2 YFSETQ. This CDR3 has 16 amino acids. Trimming shortened V by 0 bases and J by 3 bases, and 13 bases separated the two germline ends. From RNA transcripts, TCR beta CDR3 regions were amplified. TCR CDR3 underwent first-round RT-PCR with the HTBI primer set. A single record per CDR3 protein comes from TCRdb applying MiXCR to the multiplex PCR reads. Of more than 500,000 distinct CDR3 sequences listed, about 16% were seen once; the top ten hold 25% to 30%.

The clonotype originates from a woman in her twenties or thirties with Graves' ophthalmopathy. The sequenced material came from blood. The chain is built from TRBV5-1 and TRBJ2-4, with D perhaps matching TRBD1 (5 bases). The CDR3 reads CASSLEAGLGKNIQYF. CDR3 DNA: TGCGCCAGCAGCTTGGAGGCAGGGTTGGGCAAAAACATTCAGTACTTC.